This T cell receptor beta chain derives from a study of T cells expressing NK-cell markers (dated by TCRdb to the early 2020s). Regarding the study in general: In sorted CD3+CD56+NKG2C+, CD3+CD56+NKG2C- and CD3+CD56-NKG2C+ T-cell subsets from several donors, TCR beta-chain repertoires were profiled. Among the eight sequenced donors, seven were HCMV-seropositive and one was HCMV-seronegative. Randomly selected healthy volunteers, three men and five women, were used as the eight sequenced donors. Libraries were sequenced as 2 x 150 bp reads on Illumina HiSeq 2000/2500, MiSeq or NextSeq.

HCMV-specific IgG was detected in serum with a commercial ELISA kit to determine HCMV serostatus. Peripheral blood mononuclear cells were isolated from blood by Ficoll density gradient centrifugation. The CDR3 goes from the cysteine to the phenylalanine over 13 residues. Only the protein sequence is given. Data came from an Illumina HiSeq 2000. The TCR beta cDNA libraries were made using 5'RACE template switching, a step that added both a universal primer site and unique molecular identifiers. cDNA synthesis was primed from the TCR beta constant segment, followed by two successive PCR amplification steps. Turning to the authors' computational methods: MIGEC handled demultiplexing of the reads and grouping by UMI, while MiTCR was used to assemble and quantify clonotypes. To remove erroneous sequences, TCR cDNA sequences were retained only when supported by two or more reads. The tcR package was used for downstream repertoire analysis, and clonotypes were matched between fractions using CDR3 nucleotide sequence together with V segment. VDJmatch was used to annotate antigen specificity against VDJdb, with one amino acid substitution allowed in CDR3. After reprocessing by TCRdb, each CDR3 protein sequence is one entry, and no DNA is given. These V and J calls rely on TCRdb rather than the paper's analysis. This sample's records show roughly 350,000 distinct CDR3 sequences. The ten most abundant clones make up roughly 5.2% of the sample.

What the research found in general, with its limitations: In a handful of donors, the dominant CD3+CD56+NKG2C+ clonotypes were among the top 10 CD8+ clonotypes and accounted for about 1.0-7.5% of CD8+ T cells. Those dominant clonotypes were again the most abundant among CD3+CD56-NKG2C+ cells in a few donors, at about 25-60.1%. Whether the expanded NKG2C-expressing T cell clones were specific for HCMV antigens remained unclear.

With regard to this clonotype: The specificity of this receptor is unknown.

This TCR came from a man aged 18 to 69 in good health. The sequenced material came from blood T cells: a sorted CD56 or NKG2C T cell subset, CD4+ or CD8+ T cells, or bulk PBMC T cells (not recorded which). The chain is encoded by TRBV12-3 or TRBV12-4 joined to TRBJ2-1. The CDR3 region reads CASRVGEKNEQFF.